The rows below give T cell receptor beta chains drawn from one sample of a study of blood T cell repertoires in COVID-19. Here immunoSEQ multiplex PCR was the method, and the copy in TCRdb shows in-frame clones only, minus some. The table lists under 350,000 clones, 75% to 90% of them singletons. The source material was peripheral blood. Receptors were obtained from a middle-aged man with acute or convalescent COVID-19. The CDR3 runs from the conserved cysteine through the conserved F or W. Each record gives: D gene, J gene, V gene, CDR3 protein. The D gene is left open where the match is weak.

D gene: .
J gene: TRBJ1-2
V gene: TRBV13
CDR3 protein: CASSFVGAYGYTF

D gene: .
J gene: TRBJ2-2
V gene: TRBV6-5
CDR3 protein: CASSLQPSGELFF

D gene: .
J gene: TRBJ1-1
V gene: TRBV15
CDR3 protein: CATSRDREGADTEAFF

D gene: TRBD1
J gene: TRBJ2-2
V gene: TRBV9
CDR3 protein: CASTPSGTALNTGELFF

D gene: TRBD1
J gene: TRBJ2-7
V gene: TRBV7-2
CDR3 protein: CASSFGQGQIYEQYF

D gene: .
J gene: TRBJ2-1
V gene: TRBV5-1
CDR3 protein: CASSVGRSGEQFF

D gene: .
J gene: TRBJ1-5
V gene: TRBV11-2
CDR3 protein: CASADTFSNQPQHF

D gene: TRBD1
J gene: TRBJ1-1
V gene: TRBV5-5
CDR3 protein: CASSSTITGGRGNTEAFF

D gene: TRBD1
J gene: TRBJ2-7
V gene: TRBV29-1
CDR3 protein: CSVGDSSYEQYF

D gene: TRBD1
J gene: TRBJ2-3
V gene: TRBV19
CDR3 protein: CASSFRQGSTQYF

D gene: .
J gene: TRBJ1-2
V gene: TRBV5-4
CDR3 protein: CASRWTGANYGYTF

D gene: .
J gene: TRBJ2-7
V gene: TRBV18
CDR3 protein: CASSPLGLRTYEQYF

D gene: TRBD1
J gene: TRBJ1-1
V gene: TRBV19
CDR3 protein: CASSIGQGAFTEAFF

D gene: .
J gene: TRBJ1-2
V gene: TRBV10-3
CDR3 protein: CAISESLAGYTF

D gene: TRBD1
J gene: TRBJ2-7
V gene: TRBV15
CDR3 protein: CATSRGGTGGAREQYF

D gene: TRBD1
J gene: TRBJ2-3
V gene: TRBV4-1
CDR3 protein: CASSQTGQSTDTQYF

D gene: TRBD1
J gene: TRBJ1-2
V gene: TRBV10-3
CDR3 protein: CAISETGGNYGYTF

D gene: .
J gene: TRBJ2-5
V gene: TRBV19
CDR3 protein: CASSITGSSETQYF

D gene: .
J gene: TRBJ1-4
V gene: TRBV5-5
CDR3 protein: CASSGQDGLGEKLFF

D gene: TRBD1
J gene: TRBJ2-5
V gene: TRBV5-1
CDR3 protein: CASSLLGQGVETQYF

D gene: .
J gene: TRBJ2-1
V gene: TRBV14
CDR3 protein: CASSQRVYNEQFF

D gene: .
J gene: TRBJ2-2
V gene: TRBV5-1
CDR3 protein: CASSWRGQTNTGELFF

D gene: .
J gene: TRBJ1-4
V gene: TRBV19
CDR3 protein: CATLGRGTNEKLFF

D gene: .
J gene: TRBJ1-1
V gene: TRBV14
CDR3 protein: CASSQEGSGVKGFF

D gene: TRBD1
J gene: TRBJ1-6
V gene: TRBV30
CDR3 protein: CASYRGGSNNSPLHF

D gene: .
J gene: TRBJ1-2
V gene: TRBV5-4
CDR3 protein: CASSTLEGEGGYTF

D gene: TRBD1
J gene: TRBJ1-2
V gene: TRBV5-1
CDR3 protein: CASSPRDRGLNYGYTF

D gene: TRBD1
J gene: TRBJ1-6
V gene: TRBV11-2
CDR3 protein: CASSSYRGGNSPLHF

D gene: .
J gene: TRBJ1-2
V gene: TRBV20-1
CDR3 protein: CSARKAYGYTF

D gene: .
J gene: TRBJ1-4
V gene: TRBV6-5
CDR3 protein: CASSFTGPGTNEKLFF

D gene: TRBD1
J gene: TRBJ1-1
V gene: TRBV18
CDR3 protein: CASSPYRGLTEAFF

D gene: .
J gene: TRBJ1-1
V gene: TRBV5-6
CDR3 protein: CASSQKGATEAFF

D gene: .
J gene: TRBJ1-4
V gene: TRBV5-1
CDR3 protein: CASSLVFGSNEKLFF